The 25 T cell receptor beta chains listed next were all sequenced from one sample in a study of monozygotic twins with inflammatory bowel disease. TCRdb reprocessed the 5' RACE reads and stores each CDR3 protein as one record, lacking DNA. Its listing shows some 450,000 distinct CDR3 sequences. The sequenced sample consisted of blood. The receptors shown here come from a human donor with ulcerative colitis or Crohn's disease, or a healthy co-twin of an affected twin (not recorded which).

This chain links TRBV6-1 with TRBJ2-3; without DNA, the TCRdb call of TRBD1 cannot be checked. In germline, CDR1 is MNHNS, CDR2 SASEGT. CDR3 length: 15 residues. The CDR3 loop is CASSLTGANTDTQYF.

This sequence joins TRBV20-1 and TRBJ2-5; TCRdb outputs TRBD2, but without DNA this stays unchecked. In germline, CDR1 is DFQATT, CDR2 SNEGSKA (reference sequence). The CDR3 covers 16 residues. CDR3 sequence reads: CSAPSRLGLGGETQYF.

This chain joins TRBV30 and TRBJ1-5. The V gene's germline CDR1 is GTSNPN and CDR2 SVGIG (reference sequence). The CDR3 totals 13 residues. The CDR3 spells CAWSPNSNQPQHF.

The V and J genes are TRBV5-1 and TRBJ1-1; the TCRdb call, TRBD1, lacks DNA for checking. There are 16 residues in the CDR3. Looked up from germline, CDR1 is SGHRS and CDR2 is YFSETQ. The CDR3 reads CASSSEPQGRNTEAFF.

The chain employs TRBV10-3 and TRBJ2-7. This CDR3 is 12 amino acids long. Germline loops: CDR1 ENHRY, CDR2 SYGVKD. Here the CDR3 reads CATQGGSYEQYF.

V is TRBV12-3 or TRBV12-4 and J is TRBJ2-1; TCRdb proposes TRBD2, but this gene call is untestable without DNA. The CDR3 loop spans 14 amino acids. The CDR3 region is CASSSTPEGNEQFF.

The chain combines TRBV29-1 with TRBJ2-1; TCRdb indicates TRBD1, and absent DNA this call remains unverified. Germline V CDR1 and CDR2: SQVTM, ANQGSEA. There are 13 residues in the CDR3. The CDR3 loop reads CSGRTGGYNEQFF.

The chain joins TRBV7-2 to TRBJ2-1; TCRdb gives TRBD1 as the D gene, but with no DNA this cannot be confirmed. Germline V gene data show CDR1 as SGHTA and CDR2 as FQGNSA. The CDR3 runs 15 residues. CDR3 in amino acids: CASSLTTGGYNEQFF. Full variable domain (remainder filled in from reference TRBV7-2 and TRBJ2-1): GAGVSQSPSNKVTEKGKDVELRCDPISGHTALYWYRQSLGQGLEFLIYFQGNSAPDKSGLPSDRFSAERTGGSVSTLTIQRTQQEDSAVYLCASSLTTGGYNEQFFGPGTRLTVL.

The J gene is TRBJ2-3, the V gene TRBV12-3 or TRBV12-4; TCRdb outputs TRBD2, but without DNA this stays unchecked. The CDR3 totals 18 residues. This CDR3 reads CASSSDTAPGLETDTQYF.

This chain uses TRBV20-1 with TRBJ2-2. The CDR3 has 13 amino acids. Germline V lookup: CDR1 DFQATT, CDR2 SNEGSKA (reference sequence). This CDR3 reads CSARDRWAGELFF.

This chain connects TRBV7-8 to TRBJ1-2. Germline V gene lookup returns CDR1 SGHVS and CDR2 FQNEAQ. The CDR3 runs to 17 residues. CDR3 region: CASSLAVGVGANYGYTF. The whole variable domain, filled in from reference TRBV7-8 and TRBJ1-2, reads GAGVSQSPRYKVAKRGQDVALRCDPISGHVSLFWYQQALGQGPEFLTYFQNEAQLDKSGLPSDRFFAERPEGSVSTLKIQRTQQEDSAVYLCASSLAVGVGANYGYTFGSGTRLTVV.

This chain connects TRBV6-5 to TRBJ2-7; checking the TCRdb D call of TRBD1 is not possible without DNA. Germline loops: CDR1 MNHEY, CDR2 SVGAGI. The CDR3 has 17 amino acids. This chain's CDR3 is CASSLLFDPGQGLEQYF.

This rearrangement joins TRBV12-3 or TRBV12-4 to TRBJ2-1; TCRdb outputs TRBD1, but without DNA this stays unchecked. The CDR3 has 13 residues. CDR3 residues: CASSRDSINEQFF.

The chain links TRBV11-2 to TRBJ1-3. Germline-derived CDR1 and CDR2 are SGHAT and FQNNGV. The CDR3 contains 14 residues. The CDR3 region is CASSLGSEGNTIYF.

The genes are TRBV4-2 and TRBJ1-6. The germline V gene encodes CDR1 LGHNA and CDR2 YNFKEQ. CDR3 length: 15 residues. CDR3 sequence: CASREVGGENSPLHF.

The V gene is TRBV7-3, the J gene TRBJ2-1. Germline CDR1 is SGHTA and CDR2 is FQGTGA. The CDR3 length is 15 residues. The chain's CDR3 is CASRRAGGSYNEQFF.

V gene TRBV6-5 combines with J gene TRBJ2-7. The CDR3 consists of 15 residues. Germline lookup yields CDR1 MNHEY and CDR2 SVGAGI. CDR3 in amino acids: CASSYGGQIPYEQYF.

The chain uses TRBV10-3 and TRBJ2-1; TCRdb names TRBD1, which stays unverified in the absence of DNA. CDR1 and CDR2 (germline): ENHRY, SYGVKD. The CDR3 is 12 residues long. The CDR3 here is CAMGQVGDEQFF.

The chain employs TRBV4-2 and TRBJ1-3; TCRdb calls TRBD1, which cannot be checked without DNA. Looked up from germline, CDR1 is LGHNA and CDR2 is YNFKEQ. The CDR3 sequence is 16 residues long. This CDR3 is CASSQTGLFSGNTIYF.

The chain joins TRBV20-1 to TRBJ2-1; TCRdb picks TRBD1, but there is no DNA to check that call. The length of the CDR3 is 13 residues. Per the germline V gene, CDR1 is DFQATT and CDR2 is SNEGSKA (reference sequence). The CDR3 loop reads CRPKDRGRNEQFF.

The chain uses TRBV12-3 or TRBV12-4 and TRBJ1-1; the TCRdb D gene call, TRBD1, has no DNA to confirm it. The CDR3 covers 15 residues. The CDR3 region is CASSKGQVKNTEAFF.

The genes are TRBV5-1 and TRBJ2-2. CDR1 is SGHRS, CDR2 YFSETQ, per germline. This CDR3 comprises 14 residues. The CDR3 here is CASSSGANTGELFF.

The gene calls are TRBV27 and TRBJ1-6; TCRdb reports TRBD1, a call that lacks DNA to check it against. The germline V gene encodes CDR1 MNHEY and CDR2 SMNVEV (reference sequence). This CDR3 has 14 amino acids. CDR3 protein: CASPQDWGKSPLHF.

The CDR3 spells CASSPDRYSYNSPLHF. The chain has TRBV5-1 and TRBJ1-6. This CDR3 is 16 amino acids long. CDR1 SGHRS and CDR2 YFSETQ come from the germline V gene. Drawing the rest from reference TRBV5-1 and TRBJ1-6, the complete variable domain is KAGVTQTPRYLIKTRGQQVTLSCSPISGHRSVSWYQQTPGQGLQFLFEYFSETQRNKGNFPGRFSGRQFSNSRSEMNVSTLELGDSALYLCASSPDRYSYNSPLHFGNGTRLTVT.

The chain is built from TRBV4-1 and TRBJ1-1; without DNA, the TCRdb call of TRBD1 cannot be checked. Germline V gene data show CDR1 as MGHRA and CDR2 as YSYEKL. The CDR3 covers 13 residues. The CDR3 reads CASSTTENTEAFF.